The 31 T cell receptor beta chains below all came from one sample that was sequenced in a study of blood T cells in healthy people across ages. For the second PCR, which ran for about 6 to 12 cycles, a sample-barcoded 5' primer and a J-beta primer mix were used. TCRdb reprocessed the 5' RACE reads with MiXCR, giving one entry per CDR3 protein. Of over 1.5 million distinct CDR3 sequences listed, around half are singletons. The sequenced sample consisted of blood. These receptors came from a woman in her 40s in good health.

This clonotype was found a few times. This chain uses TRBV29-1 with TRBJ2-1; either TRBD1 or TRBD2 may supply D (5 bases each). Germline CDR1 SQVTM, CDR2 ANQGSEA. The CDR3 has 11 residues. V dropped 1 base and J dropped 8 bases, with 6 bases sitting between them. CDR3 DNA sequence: TGCAGCGTTGAAGGGGACCATGAGCAGTTCTTC. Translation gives CSVEGDHEQFF.

CDR3 loop: CAISEAAGDNNEQFF. The CDR3 DNA is TGTGCCATCAGTGAGGCAGCGGGGGACAACAATGAGCAGTTCTTC. The V gene is TRBV10-3, the J gene TRBJ2-1, with 8 bases matching TRBD2. V lost 2 bases and J lost 5; bases outside the gene matches: 5. CDR3 length: 15 amino acids. From germline, CDR1 is ENHRY and CDR2 SYGVKD.

CDR3 in amino acids: CASSRVRGREAYEQYF. In nucleotides, the CDR3 is TGTGCCAGCAGTAGAGTACGGGGGCGCGAGGCCTACGAGCAGTACTTC. The genes are TRBV12-3 or TRBV12-4 and TRBJ2-7; either TRBD1 or TRBD2 may supply D (6 bases each). CDR3 length: 16 amino acids. With 5 bases removed from V and 2 bases from J, the gap between germline ends came to 19 bases.

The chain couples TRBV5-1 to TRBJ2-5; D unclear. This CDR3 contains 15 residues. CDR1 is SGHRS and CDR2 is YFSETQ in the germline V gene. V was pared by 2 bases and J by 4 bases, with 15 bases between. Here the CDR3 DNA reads TGCGCCAGCAGCTTCTTTGGGCTCAATGGAGAGACCCAGTACTTC. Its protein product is CASSFFGLNGETQYF.

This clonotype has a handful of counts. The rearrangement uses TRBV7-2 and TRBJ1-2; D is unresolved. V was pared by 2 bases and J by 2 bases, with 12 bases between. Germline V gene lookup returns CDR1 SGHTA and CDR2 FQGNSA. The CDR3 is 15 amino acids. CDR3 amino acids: CASSLNGLGNYGYTF. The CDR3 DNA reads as TGTGCCAGCAGCTTAAACGGGCTAGGGAACTATGGCTACACCTTC.

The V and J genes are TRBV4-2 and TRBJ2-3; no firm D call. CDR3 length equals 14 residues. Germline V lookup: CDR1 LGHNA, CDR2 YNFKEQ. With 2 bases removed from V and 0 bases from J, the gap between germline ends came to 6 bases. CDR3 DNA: TGTGCCAGCAGCCAACAGACTAGCACAGATACGCAGTATTTT. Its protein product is CASSQQTSTDTQYF.

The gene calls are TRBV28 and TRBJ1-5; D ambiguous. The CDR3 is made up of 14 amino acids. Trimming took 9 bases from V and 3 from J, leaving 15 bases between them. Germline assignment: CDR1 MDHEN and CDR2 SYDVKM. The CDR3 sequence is CASKGRVNNQPQHF. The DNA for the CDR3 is TGTGCCAGTAAAGGGAGGGTCAACAATCAGCCCCAGCATTTT.

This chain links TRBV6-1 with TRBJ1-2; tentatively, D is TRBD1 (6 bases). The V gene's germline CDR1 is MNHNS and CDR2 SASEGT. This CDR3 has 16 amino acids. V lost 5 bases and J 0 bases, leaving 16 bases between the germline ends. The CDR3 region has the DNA TGTGCCAGCAGTAGACAGGCCGTTAGAACTAACTATGGCTACACCTTC. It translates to CASSRQAVRTNYGYTF.

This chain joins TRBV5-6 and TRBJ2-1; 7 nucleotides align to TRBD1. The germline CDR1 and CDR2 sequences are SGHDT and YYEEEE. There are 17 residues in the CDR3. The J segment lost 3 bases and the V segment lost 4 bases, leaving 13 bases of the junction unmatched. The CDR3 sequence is CASSQRKTGIHYNEQFF. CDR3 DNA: TGTGCCAGCAGCCAACGGAAGACAGGGATCCACTACAATGAGCAGTTCTTC.

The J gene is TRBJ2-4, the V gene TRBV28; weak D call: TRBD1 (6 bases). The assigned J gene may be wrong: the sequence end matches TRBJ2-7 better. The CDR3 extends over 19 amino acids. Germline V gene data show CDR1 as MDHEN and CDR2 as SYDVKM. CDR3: CASSFPPFFRGLMEYEQYF. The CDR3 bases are TGTGCCAGCAGTTTCCCCCCCTTTTTCAGGGGATTAATGGAGTACGAGCAGTACTTC.

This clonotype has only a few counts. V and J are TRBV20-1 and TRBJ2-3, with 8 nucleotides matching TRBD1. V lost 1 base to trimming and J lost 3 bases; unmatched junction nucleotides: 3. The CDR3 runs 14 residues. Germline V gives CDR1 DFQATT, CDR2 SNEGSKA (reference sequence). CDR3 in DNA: TGCAGTGCTAGAGGGACAGGGTTGACAGATACGCAGTATTTT. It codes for CSARGTGLTDTQYF.

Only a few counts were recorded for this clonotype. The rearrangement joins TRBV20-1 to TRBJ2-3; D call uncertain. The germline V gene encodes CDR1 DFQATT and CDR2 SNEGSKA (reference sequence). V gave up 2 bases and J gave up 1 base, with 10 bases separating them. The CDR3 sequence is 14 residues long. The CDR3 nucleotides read TGCAGTGCTAGAAAAGTTGGGCGCACAGATACGCAGTATTTT. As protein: CSARKVGRTDTQYF.

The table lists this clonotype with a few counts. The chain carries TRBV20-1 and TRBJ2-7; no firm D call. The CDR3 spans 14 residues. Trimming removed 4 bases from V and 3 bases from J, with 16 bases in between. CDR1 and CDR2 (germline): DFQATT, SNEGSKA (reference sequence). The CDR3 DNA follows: TGCAGTGCTACGGTGCGGCGGCAGGTCTACGAGCAGTACTTC. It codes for CSATVRRQVYEQYF.

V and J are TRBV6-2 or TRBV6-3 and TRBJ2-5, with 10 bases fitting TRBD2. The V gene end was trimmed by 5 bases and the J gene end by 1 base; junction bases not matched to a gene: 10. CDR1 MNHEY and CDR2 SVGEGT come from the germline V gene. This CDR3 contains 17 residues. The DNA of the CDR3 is TGTGCCAGCAGTGAGGGGGCTAGCGGGGGACTCCAAGAGACCCAGTACTTC. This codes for CASSEGASGGLQETQYF.

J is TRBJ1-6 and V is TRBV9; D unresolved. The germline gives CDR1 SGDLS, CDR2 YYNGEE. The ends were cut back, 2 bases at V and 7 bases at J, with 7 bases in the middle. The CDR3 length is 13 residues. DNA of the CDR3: TGTGCCAGCAGCGTTAACAGCAATTCACCCCTCCACTTT. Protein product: CASSVNSNSPLHF.

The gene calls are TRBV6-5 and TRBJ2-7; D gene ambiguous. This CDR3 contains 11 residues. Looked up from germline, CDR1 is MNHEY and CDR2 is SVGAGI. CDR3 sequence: CAAGTTYEQYF. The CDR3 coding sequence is TGTGCAGCAGGAACCACCTACGAGCAGTACTTC.

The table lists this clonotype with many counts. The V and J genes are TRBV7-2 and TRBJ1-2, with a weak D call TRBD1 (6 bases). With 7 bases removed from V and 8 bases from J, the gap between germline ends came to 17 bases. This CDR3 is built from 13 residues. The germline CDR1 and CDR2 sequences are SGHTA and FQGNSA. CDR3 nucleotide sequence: TGTGCCAGCACCGACGTAATGGGGGCAGGCTACACCTTC. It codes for CASTDVMGAGYTF.

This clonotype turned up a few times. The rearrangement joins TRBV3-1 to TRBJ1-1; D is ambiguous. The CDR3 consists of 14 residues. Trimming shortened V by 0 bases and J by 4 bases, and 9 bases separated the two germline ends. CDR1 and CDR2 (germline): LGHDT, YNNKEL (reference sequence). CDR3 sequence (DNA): TGTGCCAGCAGCCAAGACCCGGGTATCACTGAAGCTTTCTTT. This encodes CASSQDPGITEAFF.

The CDR3 nucleotides read TGCGCCAGCAGCCAACGACAGGGGGCGCGATACAATGAGCAGTTCTTC. Translated: CASSQRQGARYNEQFF. V usage is TRBV5-1 and J usage is TRBJ2-1; 10 bases agree with TRBD1. V dropped 4 bases and J dropped 4; count of bases not matched to a gene: 8. From germline, CDR1 is SGHRS and CDR2 YFSETQ. The CDR3 runs 16 residues.

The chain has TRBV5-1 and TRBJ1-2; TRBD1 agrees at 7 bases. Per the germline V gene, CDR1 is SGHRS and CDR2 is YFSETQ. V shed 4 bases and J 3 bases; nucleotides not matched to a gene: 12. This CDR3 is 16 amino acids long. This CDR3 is CASSPGLQGLDYGYTF. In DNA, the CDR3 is TGCGCCAGCAGCCCCGGCCTACAGGGGCTAGACTATGGCTACACCTTC.

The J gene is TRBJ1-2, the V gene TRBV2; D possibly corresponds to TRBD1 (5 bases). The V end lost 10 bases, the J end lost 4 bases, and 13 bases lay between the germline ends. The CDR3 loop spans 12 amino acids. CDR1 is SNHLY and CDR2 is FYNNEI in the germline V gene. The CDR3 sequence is CATKGRAYGYTF. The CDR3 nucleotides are TGTGCCACCAAAGGCAGGGCCTATGGCTACACCTTC.

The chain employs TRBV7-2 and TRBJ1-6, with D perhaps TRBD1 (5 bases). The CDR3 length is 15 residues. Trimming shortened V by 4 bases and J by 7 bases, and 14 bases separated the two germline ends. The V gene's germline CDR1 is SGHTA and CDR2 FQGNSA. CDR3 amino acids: CASSWDGTNNSPLHF. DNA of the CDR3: TGTGCCAGCAGCTGGGACGGGACTAACAATTCACCCCTCCACTTT.

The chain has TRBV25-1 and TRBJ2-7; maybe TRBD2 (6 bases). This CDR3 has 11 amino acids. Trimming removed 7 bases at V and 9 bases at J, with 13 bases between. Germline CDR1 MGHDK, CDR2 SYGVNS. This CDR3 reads CASMSAGWQYF. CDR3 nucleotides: TGTGCCAGCATGTCCGCGGGGTGGCAGTACTTC.

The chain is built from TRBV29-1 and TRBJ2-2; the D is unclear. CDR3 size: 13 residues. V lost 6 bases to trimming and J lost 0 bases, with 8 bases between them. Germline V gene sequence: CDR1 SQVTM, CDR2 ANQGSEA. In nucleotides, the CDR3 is TGCAGCGTCCCCGGGCCGAACACCGGGGAGCTGTTTTTT. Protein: CSVPGPNTGELFF.

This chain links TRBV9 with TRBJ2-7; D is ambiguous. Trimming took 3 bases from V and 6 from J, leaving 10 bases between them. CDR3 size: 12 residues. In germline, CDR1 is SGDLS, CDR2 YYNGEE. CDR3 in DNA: TGTGCCAGCAGCGGAGATTCATCCGAGCAGTACTTC. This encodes CASSGDSSEQYF.

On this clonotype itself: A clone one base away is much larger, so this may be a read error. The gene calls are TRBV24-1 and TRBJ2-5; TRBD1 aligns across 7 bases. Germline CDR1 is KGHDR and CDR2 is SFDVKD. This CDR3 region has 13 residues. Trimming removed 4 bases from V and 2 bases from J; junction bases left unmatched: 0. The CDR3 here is CATSETGQETQYF. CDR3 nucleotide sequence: TGTGCCACCAGTGAGACAGGGCAAGAGACCCAGTACTTC.

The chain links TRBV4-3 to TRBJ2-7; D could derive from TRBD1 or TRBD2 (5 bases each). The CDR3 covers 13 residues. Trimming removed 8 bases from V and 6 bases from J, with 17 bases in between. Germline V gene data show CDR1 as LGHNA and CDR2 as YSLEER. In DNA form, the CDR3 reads TGCGCCAGCGGGCCGATTTCGGGGCGCGAGCAGTACTTC. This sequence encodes CASGPISGREQYF.

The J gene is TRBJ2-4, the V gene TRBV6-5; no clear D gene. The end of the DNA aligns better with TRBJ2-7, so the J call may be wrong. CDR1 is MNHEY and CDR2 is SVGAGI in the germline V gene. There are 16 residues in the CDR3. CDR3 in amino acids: CASSSPCSGPSYEQYF. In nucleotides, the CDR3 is TGTGCCAGCAGCTCACCCTGCAGTGGTCCCTCTTACGAGCAGTACTTC.

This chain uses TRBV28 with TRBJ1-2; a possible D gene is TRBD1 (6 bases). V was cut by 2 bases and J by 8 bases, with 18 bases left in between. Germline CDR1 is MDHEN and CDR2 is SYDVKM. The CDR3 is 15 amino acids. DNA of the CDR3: TGTGCCAGCAGTTTAGAAGGGGGATACTACCCAGGCTACACCTTC. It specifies CASSLEGGYYPGYTF.

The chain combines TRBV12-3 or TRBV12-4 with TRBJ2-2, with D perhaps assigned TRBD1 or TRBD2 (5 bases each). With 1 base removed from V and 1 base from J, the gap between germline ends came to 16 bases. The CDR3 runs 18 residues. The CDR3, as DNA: TGTGCCAGCAGTTTAGGTCGGGTCGGGGCCATGAACACCGGGGAGCTGTTTTTT. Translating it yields CASSLGRVGAMNTGELFF.

This CDR3 is CASSLSTGTVNEQFF. CDR3 coding DNA: TGTGCCAGCAGTTTATCGACGGGGACCGTCAATGAGCAGTTCTTC. V usage is TRBV27 and J usage is TRBJ2-1, with D possibly being TRBD1 or TRBD2 (5 bases each). The CDR3 contains 15 residues. V lost 0 bases, J lost 6 bases, and 12 bases lay in between. Per germline, CDR1 MNHEY and CDR2 SMNVEV (reference sequence).